The 30 T cell receptor beta chains below all came from one sample that was sequenced in a study of CD8 T cells in Susac syndrome. RNA amounts of about 0.5 to 1 ug underwent reverse transcription with random hexamers. MiXCR, run by TCRdb on the immunoSEQ multiplex PCR reads, gives a single entry per CDR3 protein. The sample holds 100,000 to 150,000 distinct CDR3 sequences, nearly 95% seen once. Sequencing used CD4+ T cells from PBMCs. Receptor source: a human donor in good health.

The V gene is TRBV2, the J gene TRBJ2-7; tentative D call: TRBD1 (5 bases). Germline lookup yields CDR1 SNHLY and CDR2 FYNNEI. V shed 3 bases and J shed 8 bases, with 8 bases lying between them. This CDR3 has 11 residues. The CDR3 DNA reads TGTGCCAGCAGTGACAGGGCAAAGCAGTACTTC. This translates into CASSDRAKQYF.

This chain connects TRBV7-2 to TRBJ2-3, with TRBD2 matching 9 bases. The CDR3 spans 13 residues. V lost 7 bases and J lost 5; bases outside the gene matches: 4. Germline V gene data show CDR1 as SGHTA and CDR2 as FQGNSA. CDR3: CASTRGRVDTQYF. The DNA of the CDR3 is TGTGCCAGCACCCGCGGGAGGGTAGATACGCAGTATTTT.

V usage is TRBV7-2 and J usage is TRBJ2-7; 8 bases match TRBD1. CDR3 length equals 14 residues. With 4 bases clipped from V and 3 bases from J, the junction kept 5 bases outside the gene matches. Germline CDR1 is SGHTA and CDR2 is FQGNSA. The chain's CDR3 is CASSSGQGGYEQYF. The CDR3 DNA reads as TGTGCCAGCAGCTCCGGACAGGGAGGCTACGAGCAGTACTTC.

In its sample, this clonotype was seen once. The chain combines TRBV14 with TRBJ2-7; D ambiguous. Germline V gene data show CDR1 as SGHDN and CDR2 as FVKESK. V was clipped by 0 bases and J by 2 bases, with 8 bases between them. This CDR3 region has 14 residues. The CDR3 DNA follows: TGTGCCAGCAGCCAAGATGTCTCCACCTACGAGCAGTACTTC. As protein: CASSQDVSTYEQYF.

Written as DNA, the CDR3 is TGTGCCTGGAGGGAGTTCGGGAAAGATGACAATGAGCAGTTCTTC. Translating gives CAWREFGKDDNEQFF. This rearrangement joins TRBV30 to TRBJ2-1; D might be TRBD2 (5 bases). Deletions cut 3 bases from V and 5 bases from J, with 17 bases between. The CDR3 length is 15 residues. The germline gives CDR1 GTSNPN, CDR2 SVGIG (reference sequence).

This clonotype was counted a few times. The CDR3 DNA follows: TGCAGCGTCCGGGGGCCTTCCGTGAACACTGAAGCTTTCTTT. Protein sequence: CSVRGPSVNTEAFF. The rearrangement links TRBV29-1 to TRBJ1-1, with a tentative D call TRBD1 (6 bases). The V end was cut by 6 bases, the J end by 0 bases, with 14 bases between. This CDR3 is built from 14 residues. Germline assignment: CDR1 SQVTM and CDR2 ANQGSEA.

J is TRBJ2-7 and V is TRBV7-2; no reliable D call. This CDR3 is built from 13 residues. Germline CDR1 is SGHTA and CDR2 is FQGNSA. V gave up 5 bases and J gave up 3 bases, with 11 bases separating them. The chain's CDR3 is CASSPTPGYEQYF. CDR3 DNA: TGTGCCAGCAGCCCGACCCCAGGCTACGAGCAGTACTTC.

The chain recombines TRBV20-1 with TRBJ2-7, with 8 nucleotides matching TRBD2. Germline-derived CDR1 and CDR2 are DFQATT and SNEGSKA (reference sequence). The CDR3 contains 15 residues. V shed 1 base and J 0 bases; nucleotides not matched to a gene: 5. The CDR3 nucleotides read TGCAGTGCTAGAGTACCCAGCGGGAGCTCCTACGAGCAGTACTTC. Amino acid sequence: CSARVPSGSSYEQYF.

In its sample, this clonotype was seen once. The V gene is TRBV29-1, the J gene TRBJ1-1; 7 bases are shared with TRBD1. V dropped 5 bases and J dropped 1; count of bases not matched to a gene: 10. Per the germline V gene, CDR1 is SQVTM and CDR2 is ANQGSEA. The CDR3 runs 15 residues. The CDR3 sequence is CSVINPDRQNTEAFF. The CDR3 nucleotides read TGCAGCGTTATAAACCCGGACAGGCAGAACACTGAAGCTTTCTTT.

The chain links TRBV3-1 to TRBJ1-1; no reliable D call. V gave up 4 bases and J gave up 1 base, with 13 bases separating them. The germline gives CDR1 LGHDT, CDR2 YNNKEL (reference sequence). The CDR3 length is 15 residues. CDR3 in DNA: TGTGCCAGCAGCCTGTCGGGATTGGGGAACACTGAAGCTTTCTTT. Its protein product is CASSLSGLGNTEAFF.

The gene calls are TRBV6-2 or TRBV6-3 and TRBJ2-5, with D possibly matching TRBD2 (5 bases). The CDR3 runs to 15 residues. Germline lookup yields CDR1 MNHEY and CDR2 SVGEGT. V shed 1 base and J shed 4 bases, with 13 bases lying between them. The CDR3 is CASSYFGLSRETQYF. The CDR3 DNA follows: TGTGCCAGCAGTTACTTTGGACTCTCCAGAGAGACCCAGTACTTC.

This chain connects TRBV19 to TRBJ2-3, with TRBD2 identical over 11 bases. Germline V CDR1 and CDR2: LNHDA, SQIVND (reference sequence). Germline trimming cut 6 bases from V and 4 bases from J; bases unmatched to any gene: 6. There are 15 residues in the CDR3. The CDR3 sequence is CASSLTSGISDTQYF. CDR3 sequence (DNA): TGTGCCAGTAGCTTGACTAGCGGGATTTCAGATACGCAGTATTTT.

CDR3 region: CASSVGIGGHQFVNYGYTF. The DNA for the CDR3 is TGTGCCAGCAGCGTAGGAATCGGAGGACACCAGTTCGTGAACTATGGCTACACCTTC. The chain joins TRBV9 to TRBJ1-2; a weak D match, TRBD1 (5 bases). The V end was cut by 0 bases, the J end by 2 bases, with 23 bases between. This CDR3 region has 19 residues. Germline loops: CDR1 SGDLS, CDR2 YYNGEE.

The rearrangement links TRBV29-1 to TRBJ2-3; perhaps TRBD2 as D (6 bases). V lost 2 bases and J lost 1, with 7 bases in between. This CDR3 is 13 amino acids long. Germline assignment: CDR1 SQVTM and CDR2 ANQGSEA. This CDR3 reads CSVESGGTDTQYF. In DNA form, the CDR3 reads TGCAGCGTTGAATCGGGAGGCACAGATACGCAGTATTTT.

This chain joins TRBV4-1 and TRBJ2-3, with D unresolved. Germline CDR1 is MGHRA and CDR2 is YSYEKL. The CDR3 is 13 residues long. With 0 bases removed from V and 4 bases from J, the gap between germline ends came to 5 bases. CDR3 region: CASSQDFPDTQYF. CDR3 bases: TGCGCCAGCAGCCAAGATTTCCCAGATACGCAGTATTTT.

This rearrangement joins TRBV7-9 to TRBJ2-7, with 9 bases matching TRBD1. Germline values: CDR1 SEHNR, CDR2 FQNEAQ (reference sequence). J gave up 5 bases and V 5 bases, and 7 bases lay outside the gene matches. The CDR3 is 14 amino acids. The CDR3 reads CASSKMDRGNEQYF. CDR3 DNA sequence: TGTGCCAGCAGCAAAATGGACAGGGGCAACGAGCAGTACTTC.

The V gene is TRBV28, the J gene TRBJ2-5; 7 nucleotides line up with TRBD2. This CDR3 contains 16 residues. CDR1 and CDR2 from the germline V gene are MDHEN and SYDVKM. V dropped 3 bases and J dropped 3; count of bases not matched to a gene: 10. Here the CDR3 reads CASSFPRGTTEETQYF. The CDR3 coding sequence is TGTGCCAGCAGTTTCCCCCGAGGGACTACCGAAGAGACCCAGTACTTC.

V is TRBV29-1 and J is TRBJ2-3, with TRBD2 matching over 9 bases. The CDR3 totals 16 residues. Germline V CDR1 and CDR2: SQVTM, ANQGSEA. V dropped 1 base and J dropped 3; count of bases not matched to a gene: 8. CDR3 loop: CSVEGGLAGYTDTQYF. In DNA form, the CDR3 reads TGCAGCGTTGAAGGAGGCCTAGCGGGATATACAGATACGCAGTATTTT.

The chain combines TRBV2 with TRBJ1-3; the D is unclear. The V end lost 4 bases, the J end lost 2 bases, and 6 bases lay between the germline ends. CDR3 length equals 13 residues. Germline V lookup: CDR1 SNHLY, CDR2 FYNNEI. DNA for the CDR3: TGTGCCAGCAGTGCAAGGGCTGGAAACACCATATATTTT. Translated, it gives CASSARAGNTIYF.

The chain is built from TRBV19 and TRBJ2-2; 7 nucleotides agree with TRBD1. This CDR3 is 15 amino acids long. From germline, CDR1 is LNHDA and CDR2 SQIVND (reference sequence). The V gene end was trimmed by 6 bases and the J gene end by 0 bases; junction bases not matched to a gene: 4. The CDR3 is CASSQGTANTGELFF. CDR3 sequence (DNA): TGTGCCAGTAGCCAAGGGACAGCGAACACCGGGGAGCTGTTTTTT.

J is TRBJ1-5 and V is TRBV12-3 or TRBV12-4; no clear D gene. The germline V and J ends were trimmed by 6 bases and 1 base, with 7 bases remaining between them. This CDR3 contains 13 residues. The CDR3 bases are TGTGCCAGCAGACAGTTAAGCAATCAGCCCCAGCATTTT. As protein: CASRQLSNQPQHF.

The chain is built from TRBV30 and TRBJ2-7; 8 bases are shared with TRBD2. The ends lost 5 bases at V and 7 bases at J; junction bases unmatched: 4. Germline lookup yields CDR1 GTSNPN and CDR2 SVGIG (reference sequence). This CDR3 is built from 11 residues. CDR3 sequence: CAWAIAGEQYF. The CDR3 coding sequence is TGTGCCTGGGCCATAGCGGGGGAGCAGTACTTC.

This clonotype was observed once. The J gene is TRBJ2-1, the V gene TRBV2; 11 bases line up with TRBD2. This CDR3 has 16 residues. Germline CDR1 is SNHLY and CDR2 is FYNNEI. The ends lost 6 bases at V and 4 bases at J; junction bases unmatched: 8. In DNA, the CDR3 is TGTGCCAGCAGCCCCGGGACTAGCGGCCCTTACAATGAGCAGTTCTTC. It codes for CASSPGTSGPYNEQFF.

This chain uses TRBV9 with TRBJ2-6, with D possibly matching TRBD1 (5 bases). Germline values: CDR1 SGDLS, CDR2 YYNGEE. V lost 0 bases and J lost 0, with 10 bases in between. The CDR3 totals 17 residues. The CDR3 region has the DNA TGTGCCAGCAGCGTAGAGGGGCTTATCTCTGGGGCCAACGTCCTGACTTTC. Amino acids: CASSVEGLISGANVLTF.

This chain links TRBV12-3 or TRBV12-4 with TRBJ2-1, with D uncertain. The CDR3 runs 13 residues. V lost 6 bases and J 3 bases, leaving 9 bases between the germline ends. The CDR3 nucleotides are TGTGCCAGCAGCTCCGAAATCTACAATGAGCAGTTCTTC. This gives the protein CASSSEIYNEQFF.

The rearrangement uses TRBV5-1 and TRBJ2-5; D gene unclear. V was cut by 4 bases and J by 3 bases, with 13 bases left in between. Germline CDR1 SGHRS, CDR2 YFSETQ. This CDR3 has 14 residues. For the CDR3, the DNA is TGCGCCAGCAGCCTATCGGGCCGAGAAGAGACCCAGTACTTC. Residues: CASSLSGREETQYF.

The chain has TRBV3-1 and TRBJ2-1; TRBD2 agrees at 13 bases. CDR1 LGHDT and CDR2 YNNKEL come from the germline V gene (reference sequence). The CDR3 is 15 amino acids. V was pared by 3 bases and J by 7 bases, with 3 bases of the junction left unmatched. CDR3 in DNA: TGTGCCAGCAGCCAGACTAGCGGGAGGAAGAATGAGCAGTTCTTC. This encodes CASSQTSGRKNEQFF.

The chain has TRBV24-1 and TRBJ1-3; no firm D call. The germline V gene has CDR1 KGHDR and CDR2 SFDVKD. Deletions cut 8 bases from V and 0 bases from J, with 7 bases between. There are 13 residues in the CDR3. The CDR3, as DNA: TGTGCCACCACTGGAGACTCTGGAAACACCATATATTTT. Translation: CATTGDSGNTIYF.

The chain is built from TRBV28 and TRBJ2-7; D gene ambiguous. The CDR3 is made up of 11 amino acids. From germline, CDR1 is MDHEN and CDR2 SYDVKM. The V and J ends lost 8 bases and 5 bases respectively, with 10 bases between them. The CDR3 loop is CASEELHEQYF. The CDR3 region has the DNA TGTGCCAGCGAGGAGTTGCACGAGCAGTACTTC.

This chain joins TRBV15 and TRBJ1-5; no firm D call. The CDR3 has 13 amino acids. Germline V lookup: CDR1 LNHNV, CDR2 YYDKDF (reference sequence). With 0 bases removed from V and 6 bases from J, the gap between germline ends came to 6 bases. The CDR3, as DNA: TGTGCCACCAGCAGAGAAGCCCGTCAGCCCCAGCATTTT. Its protein is CATSREARQPQHF.